The 16 T cell receptor beta chains below were found in one sample sequenced in a study of shared clonotypes between healthy human individuals. TCRdb's copy holds only in-frame clones and misses some; the assay was immunoSEQ multiplex PCR. The sample holds some 1 million clones, roughly 70% seen once. Sequencing was performed on memory CD4+ T cells sorted from blood. Subset in this sample: CD45RA-negative fraction. These receptors all stem from a man younger than 30 in good health.

The gene calls are TRBV10-2 and TRBJ1-3, with no clear D. The CDR3 length is 15 residues. Trimming pared 3 bases from V and 0 bases from J, leaving 9 bases between. Per germline, CDR1 WSHSY and CDR2 SAAADI. The CDR3 loop is CASSDVVNSGNTIYF. CDR3 DNA: TGCGCCAGCAGTGATGTGGTTAACTCTGGAAACACCATATATTTT.

J is TRBJ2-3 and V is TRBV5-1, with 7 bases that match TRBD2. Germline CDR1 and CDR2: SGHRS and YFSETQ. This CDR3 is built from 13 residues. Trimming took 5 bases from V and 4 from J; bases not matched to a gene: 4. CDR3 amino acids: CASRLALADTQYF. The CDR3 DNA sequence: TGCGCCAGCAGACTAGCGTTGGCAGATACGCAGTATTTT.

This clone was picked up a small number of times. This sequence joins TRBV29-1 and TRBJ1-1, with a weak D call TRBD1 (6 bases). This CDR3 comprises 15 residues. The V gene's germline CDR1 is SQVTM and CDR2 ANQGSEA. Trimming removed 7 bases from V and 0 bases from J, with 18 bases in between. The CDR3 reads CSAKRQETMNTEAFF. The CDR3, as DNA: TGCAGCGCCAAACGACAGGAGACCATGAACACTGAAGCTTTCTTT.

CDR3 sequence: CATPIHPRDPYEQYF. The CDR3 coding sequence is TGTGCCACCCCCATTCACCCCAGGGACCCCTACGAGCAGTACTTC. The chain is built from TRBV6-5 and TRBJ2-7; D is tentatively TRBD1 or TRBD2 (5 bases each). V lost 10 bases to trimming and J lost 2 bases, with 21 bases between them. Germline V gives CDR1 MNHEY, CDR2 SVGAGI. The CDR3 runs 15 residues.

This clone was recorded a few times. V is TRBV25-1 and J is TRBJ1-1; 9 bases are shared with TRBD1. Looked up from germline, CDR1 is MGHDK and CDR2 is SYGVNS. The CDR3 extends over 17 amino acids. Germline trimming cut 2 bases from V and 4 bases from J; bases unmatched to any gene: 11. CDR3 nucleotide sequence: TGTGCCAGCAGTGAAGAGGCGTTAACAGGGGGCACCACTGAAGCTTTCTTT. This codes for CASSEEALTGGTTEAFF. Combining the CDR3 with reference TRBV25-1 and TRBJ1-1 gives the whole variable domain EADIYQTPRYLVIGTGKKITLECSQTMGHDKMYWYQQDPGMELHLIHYSYGVNSTEKGDLSSESTVSRIRTEHFPLTLESARPSHTSQYLCASSEEALTGGTTEAFFGQGTRLTVV.

This clone was found a few times. V usage is TRBV7-9 and J usage is TRBJ2-7, with 8 positions matching TRBD2. V shed 2 bases and J 5 bases; nucleotides not matched to a gene: 5. The CDR3 covers 14 residues. From germline, CDR1 is SEHNR and CDR2 FQNEAQ (reference sequence). The CDR3 coding sequence is TGTGCCAGCAGCTTAACCGGGAGGGCCGACGAGCAGTACTTC. Its translation is CASSLTGRADEQYF.

The V call is TRBV6-1, the J call TRBJ1-4, with no clear D. CDR3 length: 12 residues. Trimming removed 1 base from V and 13 bases from J, with 10 bases in between. Looked up from germline, CDR1 is MNHNS and CDR2 is SASEGT. The DNA of the CDR3 is TGTGCCAGCAGTGAAGGGGGTCTACGACTGTTTTTT. Amino acids: CASSEGGLRLFF.

The chain joins TRBV5-1 to TRBJ2-1, with 7 positions matching TRBD2. Germline CDR1 and CDR2: SGHRS and YFSETQ. This CDR3 spans 15 amino acids. Unmatched junction bases numbered 8, after V lost 4 bases and J lost 4 bases. CDR3 DNA sequence: TGCGCCAGCAGCCAAGCGGGGCCAGGGTACAATGAGCAGTTCTTC. Encoded protein: CASSQAGPGYNEQFF.

The rearrangement links TRBV7-9 to TRBJ2-7; D remains unclear. The CDR3 has 11 amino acids. V lost 7 bases and J lost 6, with 10 bases in between. CDR1 is SEHNR, CDR2 FQNEAQ, per germline (reference sequence). CDR3 region: CASTFGPEQYF. DNA of the CDR3: TGTGCCAGCACCTTCGGTCCCGAGCAGTACTTC.

This clone was seen once. This sequence joins TRBV13 and TRBJ2-2; D call uncertain. The CDR3 sequence is 16 residues long. Germline CDR1 and CDR2: PRHDT and FYEKMQ (reference sequence). The V and J ends lost 1 base and 1 base respectively, with 10 bases between them. CDR3 in DNA: TGTGCCAGCAGCTTAGTACTATCGGAGAACACCGGGGAGCTGTTTTTT. Translation: CASSLVLSENTGELFF.

This clone was seen repeatedly, ten times or more. The V and J genes are TRBV30 and TRBJ2-2; no definite D call. This CDR3 is built from 13 residues. V was clipped by 4 bases and J by 1 base, with 7 bases between them. Germline lookup yields CDR1 GTSNPN and CDR2 SVGIG (reference sequence). CDR3 sequence: CAWIERNTGELFF. The CDR3 DNA is TGTGCCTGGATCGAGAGGAACACCGGGGAGCTGTTTTTT.

V usage is TRBV7-2 and J usage is TRBJ2-5; D unresolved. The CDR3 has 14 residues. The V gene's germline CDR1 is SGHTA and CDR2 FQGNSA. Trimming removed 1 base from V and 5 bases from J, with 11 bases in between. The CDR3 sequence is CASSLGTSRETQYF. The CDR3, as DNA: TGTGCCAGCAGCTTAGGAACTTCCCGGGAGACCCAGTACTTC.

The rearrangement uses TRBV5-6 and TRBJ2-3; 9 bases map to TRBD1. The CDR3 is 15 residues long. Unmatched junction bases numbered 4, after V lost 4 bases and J lost 1 base. Per the germline V gene, CDR1 is SGHDT and CDR2 is YYEEEE. The CDR3: CASSVTGGGTDTQYF. DNA for the CDR3: TGTGCCAGCAGCGTTACAGGGGGCGGCACAGATACGCAGTATTTT.

A few counts support this clone. The CDR3 spells CASSQDLRVREDTEAFF. Written as DNA, the CDR3 is TGTGCCAGCAGCCAAGATTTGAGAGTCAGGGAGGATACTGAAGCTTTCTTT. The chain recombines TRBV14 with TRBJ1-1; D might be TRBD1 (5 bases). The germline V and J ends were trimmed by 0 bases and 5 bases, with 19 bases remaining between them. Germline CDR1 is SGHDN and CDR2 is FVKESK. This CDR3 comprises 17 residues.

This chain uses TRBV23-1 with TRBJ2-7; D possibly corresponds to TRBD1 (5 bases). TRBV23-1 is treated as an ORF (open reading frame) with a function not yet certain. The V end lost 6 bases, the J end lost 0 bases, and 15 bases lay between the germline ends. This CDR3 has 15 amino acids. In DNA form, the CDR3 reads TGCGCCAGCAGGTCCACAGGCCCTAGCTCCTACGAGCAGTACTTC. This translates into CASRSTGPSSYEQYF.

A few counts support this clone. The J gene is TRBJ1-1, the V gene TRBV10-2; D gene unclear. V lost 7 bases to trimming and J lost 7 bases, with 13 bases between them. Germline CDR1 WSHSY, CDR2 SAAADI. The CDR3 totals 12 residues. CDR3 residues: CASTPGVGEAFF. As DNA, the CDR3 is TGCGCCAGCACCCCCGGGGTGGGTGAAGCTTTCTTT.